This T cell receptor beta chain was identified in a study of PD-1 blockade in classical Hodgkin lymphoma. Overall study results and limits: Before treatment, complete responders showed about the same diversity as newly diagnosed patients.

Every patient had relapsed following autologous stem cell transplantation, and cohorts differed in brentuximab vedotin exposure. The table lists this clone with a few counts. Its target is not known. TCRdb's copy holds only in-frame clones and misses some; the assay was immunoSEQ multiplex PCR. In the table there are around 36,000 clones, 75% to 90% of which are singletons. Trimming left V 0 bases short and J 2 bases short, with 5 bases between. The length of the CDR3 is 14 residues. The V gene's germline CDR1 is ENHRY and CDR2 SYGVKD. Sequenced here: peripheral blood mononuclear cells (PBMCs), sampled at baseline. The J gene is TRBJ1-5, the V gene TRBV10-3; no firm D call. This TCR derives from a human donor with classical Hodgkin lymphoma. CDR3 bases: TGTGCCATCAGTGAGTCGATTGGCAATCAGCCCCAGCATTTT. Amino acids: CAISESIGNQPQHF.